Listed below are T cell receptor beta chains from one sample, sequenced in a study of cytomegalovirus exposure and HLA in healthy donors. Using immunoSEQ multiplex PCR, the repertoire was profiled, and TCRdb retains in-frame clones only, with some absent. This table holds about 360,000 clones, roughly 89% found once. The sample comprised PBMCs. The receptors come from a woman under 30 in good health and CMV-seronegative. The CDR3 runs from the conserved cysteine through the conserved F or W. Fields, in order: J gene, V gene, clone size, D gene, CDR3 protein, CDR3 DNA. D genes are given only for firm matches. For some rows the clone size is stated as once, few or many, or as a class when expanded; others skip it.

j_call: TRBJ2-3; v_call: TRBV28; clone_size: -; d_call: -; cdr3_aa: CASSLESPRGDTQYF; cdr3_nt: TGTGCCAGCAGTTTAGAATCCCCCCGGGGAGATACGCAGTATTTT
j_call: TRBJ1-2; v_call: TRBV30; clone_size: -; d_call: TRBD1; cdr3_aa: CAWSWRQGLYGYTF; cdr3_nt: TGTGCCTGGAGTTGGCGACAGGGTCTCTATGGCTACACCTTC
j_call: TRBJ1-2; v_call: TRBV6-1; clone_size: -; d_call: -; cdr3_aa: CASSPTGQIGYTF; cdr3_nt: TGTGCCAGCAGCCCGACAGGACAGATAGGCTACACCTTC
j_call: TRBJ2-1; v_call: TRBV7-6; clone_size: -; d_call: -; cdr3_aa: CASSPRGASGYNEQFF; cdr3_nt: TGTGCCAGCAGCCCTCGGGGGGCTTCCGGTTACAATGAGCAGTTCTTC
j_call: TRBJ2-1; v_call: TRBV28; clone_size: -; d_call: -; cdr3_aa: CASSLYYAGRTPNEQFF; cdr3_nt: TGTGCCAGCAGTTTATATTATGCGGGACGGACCCCCAATGAGCAGTTCTTC
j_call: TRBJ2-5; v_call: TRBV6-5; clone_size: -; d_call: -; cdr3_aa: CASSSPVLTETQYF; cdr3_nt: TGTGCCAGCAGTTCCCCTGTGCTAACGGAGACCCAGTACTTC
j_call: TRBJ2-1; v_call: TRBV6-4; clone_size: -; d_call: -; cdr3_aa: CASSPRPRSLLNEQFF; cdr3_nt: TGTGCCAGCAGCCCACGCCCTAGGTCCCTCCTCAATGAGCAGTTCTTC
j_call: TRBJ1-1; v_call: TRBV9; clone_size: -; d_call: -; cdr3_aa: CASRSLYPRAGNTEAFF; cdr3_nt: TGTGCCAGCAGAAGTTTATATCCCAGGGCGGGAAACACTGAAGCTTTCTTT
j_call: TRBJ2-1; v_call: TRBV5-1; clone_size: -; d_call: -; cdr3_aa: CASSSATSRNEQFF; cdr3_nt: TGCGCCAGCAGCTCGGCAACTAGCCGCAATGAGCAGTTCTTC
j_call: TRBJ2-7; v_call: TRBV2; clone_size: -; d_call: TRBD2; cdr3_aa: CASSESTSGSRKQYF; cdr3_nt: TGTGCCAGCAGTGAAAGTACTAGCGGGAGTCGGAAGCAGTACTTC
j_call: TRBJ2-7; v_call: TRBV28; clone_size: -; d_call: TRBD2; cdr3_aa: CASSATTSGYALGSEQYF; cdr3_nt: TGTGCCAGCAGTGCTACGACTAGCGGGTACGCCCTAGGGAGCGAGCAGTACTTC
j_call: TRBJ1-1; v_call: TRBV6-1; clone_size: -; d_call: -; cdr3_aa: CASSAFRERNTEAFF; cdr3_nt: TGTGCCAGCAGTGCATTCAGGGAACGGAACACTGAAGCTTTCTTT
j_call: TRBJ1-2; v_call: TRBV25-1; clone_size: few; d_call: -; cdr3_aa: CASSEDSVYGYTF; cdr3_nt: TGTGCCAGCAGTGAGGACAGCGTATATGGCTACACCTTC
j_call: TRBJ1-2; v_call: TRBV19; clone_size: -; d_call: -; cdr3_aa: CAIQSLRGGSNGYTF; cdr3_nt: TGTGCCATCCAGTCTCTGCGTGGGGGGAGTAATGGCTACACCTTC
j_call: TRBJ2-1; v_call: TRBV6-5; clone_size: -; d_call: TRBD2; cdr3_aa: CASSPGTSGTNEQFF; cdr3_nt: TGTGCCAGCAGCCCCGGGACTAGCGGGACCAATGAGCAGTTCTTC
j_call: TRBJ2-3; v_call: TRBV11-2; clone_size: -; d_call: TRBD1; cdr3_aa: CASSSYRGAGTDTQYF; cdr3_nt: TGTGCCAGCAGCTCATACAGGGGAGCGGGCACAGATACGCAGTATTTT
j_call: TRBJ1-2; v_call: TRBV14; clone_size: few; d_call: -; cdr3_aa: CASSQDLDADYTF; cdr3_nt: TGTGCCAGCAGCCAAGATCTTGATGCAGACTACACCTTC
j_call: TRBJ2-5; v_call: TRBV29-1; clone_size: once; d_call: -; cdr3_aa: CSVGGEETQYF; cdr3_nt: TGCAGCGTTGGGGGGGAAGAGACCCAGTACTTC
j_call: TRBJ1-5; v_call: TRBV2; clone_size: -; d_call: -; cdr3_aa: CASGAGVSNQPQHF; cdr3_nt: TGTGCCAGCGGGGCGGGGGTAAGCAATCAGCCCCAGCATTTT
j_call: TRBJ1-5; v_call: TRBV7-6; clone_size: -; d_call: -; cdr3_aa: CASSLSLGGDQPQHF; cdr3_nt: TGTGCCAGCAGCTTAAGCTTGGGCGGGGATCAGCCCCAGCATTTT